Listed below are T cell receptor beta chains from one sample, sequenced in a study of T cell changes during pregnancy in multiple sclerosis. Some clones are missing from TCRdb's copy, which holds only in-frame ones; the method was immunoSEQ multiplex PCR. Of fewer than 40,000 clones in the sample, approximately 86% were seen once. The sample in question was CD8+ T cells from peripheral blood mononuclear cells, obtained in the first trimester of pregnancy. These TCRs come from a female donor with multiple sclerosis, enrolled in a pregnancy study. CDR3s include the opening cysteine and the closing phenylalanine or tryptophan. Fields, in order: V gene, D gene, J gene, clone size, CDR3 DNA, CDR3 protein. A D gene is named only where the DNA matches it firmly. Clone size is shown for a subset of rows, as once, few, many or a class of expanded clone.

>TRBV5-6|.|TRBJ1-5|.
TGTGCCAGCAGCTTCTCCAATCAGCCCCAGCATTTT
CASSFSNQPQHF
>TRBV7-6|.|TRBJ1-2|.
TGTGCCAGCAGCTTAATCGGTTTCGAAGGCTACACCTTC
CASSLIGFEGYTF
>TRBV7-9|.|TRBJ1-4|.
TGTGCCAGCAGCCTCGATGCGGGACGGAATCTTGAAAAACTGTTTTTT
CASSLDAGRNLEKLFF
>TRBV6-1|.|TRBJ1-1|.
TGTGCCAGCAGTGAAGCGGCGGAGAACACTGAAGCTTTCTTT
CASSEAAENTEAFF
>TRBV10-2|.|TRBJ1-2|.
TGCGCCAGCAGTGAATCTGCCCCACTTTACTATGGCTACACCTTC
CASSESAPLYYGYTF
>TRBV30|TRBD2|TRBJ2-3|.
TGTGCCTGGGAGACTAGCGTTACAGATACGCAGTATTTT
CAWETSVTDTQYF
>TRBV27|.|TRBJ2-5|.
TGTGCCAGCAGTTTCGGGAACGCGGACAGCCCCCAAGAGACCCAGTACTTC
CASSFGNADSPQETQYF
>TRBV2|.|TRBJ2-7|.
TGTGCCAGCAGTGATAGCTTGCTCGACGAGCAGTACTTC
CASSDSLLDEQYF
>TRBV18|.|TRBJ2-7|.
TGTGCCAGCTCACCAGGACAGACCTACGAGCAGTACTTC
CASSPGQTYEQYF
>TRBV5-1|.|TRBJ2-5|.
TGCGCCAGCAGCTTGGCCAGGGATGGGGCCGATGGGACCCAGTACTTC
CASSLARDGADGTQYF
>TRBV5-4|.|TRBJ1-1|.
TGTGCCAGCAGCTTCCAGGGAGGAGGGGAAACTGAAGCTTTCTTT
CASSFQGGGETEAFF
>TRBV18|TRBD2|TRBJ2-3|.
TGTGCCAGCTCACTCAGCGGGGGCCCCTCCACAGATACGCAGTATTTT
CASSLSGGPSTDTQYF
>TRBV13|.|TRBJ2-7|.
TGTGCCAGCAGCCCCCCGGGGTCCTCCTACGAGCAGTACTTC
CASSPPGSSYEQYF
>TRBV7-8|TRBD1|TRBJ1-2|.
TGTGCCAGCAGCTCGCCATGGCAGGGGGCTAATGGCTACACCTTC
CASSSPWQGANGYTF
>TRBV7-8|.|TRBJ2-2|once
TGTGCCAGCAGCAAGACAGAAGTCGCGAACACCGGGGAGCTGTTTTTT
CASSKTEVANTGELFF
>TRBV19|.|TRBJ2-2|.
TGTGCCAGTAGCCCCCCCGGAGACACCGGGGAGCTGTTTTTT
CASSPPGDTGELFF
>TRBV5-8|TRBD1|TRBJ2-7|.
TGTGCCAGCACCGTGACAGGGGACTACGAGCAGTACTTC
CASTVTGDYEQYF
>TRBV4-2|TRBD2|TRBJ2-2|once
TGTGCCAGCAGCCCGGGACTAGCGGGAGTCAGTACCGGGGAGCTGTTTTTT
CASSPGLAGVSTGELFF
>TRBV19|.|TRBJ1-5|.
TGTGCCAGTAGTTCGGATGACAGGAATAGCAATCAGCCCCAGCATTTT
CASSSDDRNSNQPQHF
>TRBV6-1|.|TRBJ2-1|.
TGTGCCAGCAACTATGACAGGTTCCTGGGCGATGAGCAGTTCTTC
CASNYDRFLGDEQFF
>TRBV7-6|.|TRBJ2-3|once
TGTGCCAGCAGACAAGACAGTACAGATACGCAGTATTTT
CASRQDSTDTQYF
>TRBV15|.|TRBJ2-7|.
TGTGCCACCAGCAGAGATGATACATCGACCTACGAGCAGTACTTC
CATSRDDTSTYEQYF
>TRBV6-5|.|TRBJ1-1|once
TGTGCCAGCAGTCACCCCGGCGGATATGAAGCTTTCTTT
CASSHPGGYEAFF
>TRBV28|.|TRBJ1-5|.
TGTGCCAGCAGTACGACAGTCCTAGGCAATCAGCCCCAGCATTTT
CASSTTVLGNQPQHF
>TRBV5-8|TRBD1|TRBJ2-5|.
TGTGCCAGCACCAGACAGGGTGTGGAGACCCAGTACTTC
CASTRQGVETQYF
>TRBV9|.|TRBJ2-2|.
TGTGCCAGCAGCGAGCCACAGGGAACTCTCAGCACCGGGGAGCTGTTTTTT
CASSEPQGTLSTGELFF
>TRBV5-6|TRBD1|TRBJ1-1|.
TGTGCCAGCAGCTTGCGACAGGGGCTGACTGAAGCTTTCTTT
CASSLRQGLTEAFF
>TRBV11-3|.|TRBJ2-1|.
TGTGCCAGCAGCGAGGGCTTGAGGGCGTCCTACAATGAGCAGTTCTTC
CASSEGLRASYNEQFF
>TRBV19|.|TRBJ1-1|.
TGTGCCAGTAGTATGACAGAGAACACTGAAGCTTTCTTT
CASSMTENTEAFF
>TRBV28|.|TRBJ1-5|once
TGTGCCAGCAGTTTTAGGGGCAGGGGCCAGCCCCAGCATTTT
CASSFRGRGQPQHF
>TRBV11-1|.|TRBJ2-5|.
TGTGCCAGCAGCCCGACTGAGGAGACCCAGTACTTC
CASSPTEETQYF
>TRBV11-1|TRBD2|TRBJ2-3|few
TGTGCCAGCAGCTTAAGGAGGGGACTAGCGGGAGCGACAGATACGCAGTATTTT
CASSLRRGLAGATDTQYF
>TRBV27|.|TRBJ2-1|.
TGTGCCAGCAGATTCTTACGGGGTGGTGAGCAGTTCTTC
CASRFLRGGEQFF
>TRBV6-5|.|TRBJ2-2|.
TGTGCCAGCAGTTATGTAACGGGGGAGTACACCGGGGAGCTGTTTTTT
CASSYVTGEYTGELFF
>TRBV7-3|TRBD1|TRBJ1-1|.
TGTGCCAGCAGCCCACAGGGGATTAACACTGAAGCTTTCTTT
CASSPQGINTEAFF
>TRBV5-1|.|TRBJ1-2|.
TGCGCCAGCGGAACCGGGGAGGAAGGCTACACCTTC
CASGTGEEGYTF
>TRBV6-1|TRBD1|TRBJ1-4|few
TGTGCCAGCAGTGAAAAGACAGGGGAAAATGAAAAACTGTTTTTT
CASSEKTGENEKLFF
>TRBV9|TRBD1|TRBJ2-7|few
TGTGCCAGCAGCGTAAACGCAGGGGGCTCTTACGAGCAGTACTTC
CASSVNAGGSYEQYF
>TRBV15|.|TRBJ2-2|.
TGTGCCACCAGCGGGGGACACGCGAACACCGGGGAGCTGTTTTTT
CATSGGHANTGELFF
>TRBV11-2|TRBD1|TRBJ2-1|.
TGTGCCAGCAGCAACAGGGGTAATGAGCAGTTCTTC
CASSNRGNEQFF
>TRBV13|.|TRBJ2-3|.
TGTGCCAGCTCATGGACTAACACAGATACGCAGTATTTT
CASSWTNTDTQYF
>TRBV7-6|.|TRBJ1-3|.
TGTGCCAGCAGCGCGGGTACAGGGCCGACCATATATTTT
CASSAGTGPTIYF
>TRBV9|.|TRBJ2-7|.
TGTGCCAGCAGCGTAGACAGTGCTTACGAGCAGTACTTC
CASSVDSAYEQYF
>TRBV6-5|TRBD1|TRBJ1-4|.
TGTGCCAGTTACCACCGACAGGGATTAAGAGAAAAACTGTTTTTT
CASYHRQGLREKLFF
>TRBV7-6|.|TRBJ2-2|.
TGTGCCAGCAGCTTATACGGGGAGCTGTTTTTT
CASSLYGELFF
>TRBV7-9|.|TRBJ1-2|.
TGTGCCAGCAGCTCCGATCCTAGGACAGATAATTATGGCTACACCTTC
CASSSDPRTDNYGYTF
>TRBV5-1|TRBD1|TRBJ2-1|.
TGCGCCAGCAGCAATTACAGGGGAAATGAGCAGTTCTTC
CASSNYRGNEQFF
>TRBV15|.|TRBJ1-1|.
TGTGCCACCAGCAGGTCGGACACTGAAGCTTTCTTT
CATSRSDTEAFF
>TRBV6-4|.|TRBJ1-1|.
TGTGCCAGCAGTTTAACAGAGAACACTGAAGCTTTCTTT
CASSLTENTEAFF
>TRBV27|TRBD2|TRBJ2-7|.
TGTGCCAGCAGTTTGTCTCCTAGCGGACTAATATACGAGCAGTACTTC
CASSLSPSGLIYEQYF
>TRBV6-1|TRBD1|TRBJ2-7|.
TGTGCCAGCACTCAAGGACAGGCCTACGAGCAGTACTTC
CASTQGQAYEQYF
>TRBV7-8|TRBD1|TRBJ1-2|.
TGTGCCAGCAGTTCACAGGGGTCTATTAACTATGGCTACACCTTC
CASSSQGSINYGYTF
>TRBV7-8|TRBD2|TRBJ2-1|.
TGTGCCAGCAGGGGGGGGGATTTTGAGTTCTTC
CASRGGDFEFF
>TRBV15|.|TRBJ1-2|.
TGTGCCACCAGCAGAGATGTAGGGGACTATGGCTACACCTTC
CATSRDVGDYGYTF
>TRBV19|.|TRBJ1-2|.
TGTGCCAGTAGTTCCATGTCCAACTATGGCTACACCTTC
CASSSMSNYGYTF